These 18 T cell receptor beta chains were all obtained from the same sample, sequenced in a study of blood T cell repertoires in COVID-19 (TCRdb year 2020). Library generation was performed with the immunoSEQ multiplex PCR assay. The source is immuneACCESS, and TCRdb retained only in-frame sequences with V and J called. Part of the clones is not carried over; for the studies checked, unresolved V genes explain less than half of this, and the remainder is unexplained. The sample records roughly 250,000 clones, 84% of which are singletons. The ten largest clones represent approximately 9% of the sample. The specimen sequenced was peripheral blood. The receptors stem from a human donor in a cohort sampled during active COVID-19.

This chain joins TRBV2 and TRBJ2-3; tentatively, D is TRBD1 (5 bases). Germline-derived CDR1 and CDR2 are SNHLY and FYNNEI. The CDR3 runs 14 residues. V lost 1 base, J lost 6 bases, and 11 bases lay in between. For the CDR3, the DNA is TGTGCCAGCAGTGAAGGGGGCCCCATGGATACGCAGTATTTT. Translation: CASSEGGPMDTQYF.

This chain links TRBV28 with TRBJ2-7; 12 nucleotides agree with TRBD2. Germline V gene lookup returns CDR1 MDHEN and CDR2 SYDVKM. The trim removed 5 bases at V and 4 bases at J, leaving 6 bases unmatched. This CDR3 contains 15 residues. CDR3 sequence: CASSNPGTSGYEQYF. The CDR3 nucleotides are TGTGCCAGCAGTAACCCCGGGACTAGCGGGTACGAGCAGTACTTC. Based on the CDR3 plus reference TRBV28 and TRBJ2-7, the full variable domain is DVKVTQSSRYLVKRTGEKVFLECVQDMDHENMFWYRQDPGLGLRLIYFSYDVKMKEKGDIPEGYSVSREKKERFSLILESASTNQTSMYLCASSNPGTSGYEQYFGPGTRLTVT.

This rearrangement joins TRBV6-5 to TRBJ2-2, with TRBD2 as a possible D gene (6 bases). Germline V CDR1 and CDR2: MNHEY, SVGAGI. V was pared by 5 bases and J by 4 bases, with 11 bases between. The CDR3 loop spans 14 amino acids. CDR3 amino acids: CASSKRGITGELFF. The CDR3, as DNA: TGTGCCAGCAGTAAACGGGGGATCACCGGGGAGCTGTTTTTT.

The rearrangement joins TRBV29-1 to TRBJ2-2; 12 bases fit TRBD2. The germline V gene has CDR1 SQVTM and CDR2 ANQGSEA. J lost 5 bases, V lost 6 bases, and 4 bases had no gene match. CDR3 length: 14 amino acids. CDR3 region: CSVGTSGLTGELFF. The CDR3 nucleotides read TGCAGCGTGGGGACTAGCGGGTTGACCGGGGAGCTGTTTTTT.

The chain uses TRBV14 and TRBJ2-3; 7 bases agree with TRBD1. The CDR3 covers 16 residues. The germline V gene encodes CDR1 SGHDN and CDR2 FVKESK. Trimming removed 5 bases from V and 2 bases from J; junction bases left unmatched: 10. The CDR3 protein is CASSEVTGDFTDTQYF. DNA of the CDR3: TGTGCCAGCAGCGAGGTTACAGGGGATTTCACAGATACGCAGTATTTT.

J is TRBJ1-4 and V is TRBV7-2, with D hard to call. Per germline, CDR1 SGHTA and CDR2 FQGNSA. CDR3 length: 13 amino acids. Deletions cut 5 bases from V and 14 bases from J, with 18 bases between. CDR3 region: CASSPPRPSRLFF. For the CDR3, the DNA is TGTGCCAGCAGCCCCCCGAGACCGTCGCGGCTGTTTTTT.

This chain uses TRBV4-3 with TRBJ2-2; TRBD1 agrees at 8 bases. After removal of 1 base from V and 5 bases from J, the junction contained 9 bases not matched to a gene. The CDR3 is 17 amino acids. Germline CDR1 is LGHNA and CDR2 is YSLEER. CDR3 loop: CASSQVGQGTRTGELFF. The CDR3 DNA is TGCGCCAGCAGCCAAGTCGGACAGGGTACAAGGACCGGGGAGCTGTTTTTT.

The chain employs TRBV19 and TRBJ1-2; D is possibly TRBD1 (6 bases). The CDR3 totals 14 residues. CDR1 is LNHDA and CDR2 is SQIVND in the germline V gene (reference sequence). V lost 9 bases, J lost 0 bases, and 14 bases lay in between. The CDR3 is CASATGLANYGYTF. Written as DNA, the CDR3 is TGTGCCAGCGCGACAGGTTTAGCTAACTATGGCTACACCTTC.

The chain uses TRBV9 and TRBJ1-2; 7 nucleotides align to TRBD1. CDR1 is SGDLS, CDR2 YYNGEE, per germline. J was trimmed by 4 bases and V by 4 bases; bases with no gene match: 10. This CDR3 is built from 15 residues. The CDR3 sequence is CASSPGTANLYGYTF. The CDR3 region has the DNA TGTGCCAGCAGCCCCGGGACAGCAAACCTCTATGGCTACACCTTC. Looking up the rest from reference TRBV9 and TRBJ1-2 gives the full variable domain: DSGVTQTPKHLITATGQRVTLRCSPRSGDLSVYWYQQSLDQGLQFLIQYYNGEERAKGNILERFSAQQFPDLHSELNLSSLELGDSALYFCASSPGTANLYGYTFGSGTRLTVV.

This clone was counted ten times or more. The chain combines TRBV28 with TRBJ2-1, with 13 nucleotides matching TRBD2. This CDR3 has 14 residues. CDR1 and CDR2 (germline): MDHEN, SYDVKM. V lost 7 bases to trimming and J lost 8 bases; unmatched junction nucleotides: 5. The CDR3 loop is CASTLAGGPHEQFF. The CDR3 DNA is TGTGCCAGCACACTAGCGGGAGGGCCCCATGAGCAGTTCTTC.

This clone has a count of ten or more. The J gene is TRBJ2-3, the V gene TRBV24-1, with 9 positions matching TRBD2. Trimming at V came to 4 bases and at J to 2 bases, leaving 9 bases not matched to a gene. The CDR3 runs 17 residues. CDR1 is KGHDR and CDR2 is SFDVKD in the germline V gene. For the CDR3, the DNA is TGTGCCACCAGTGACCAACGACTAGCGGCCTACACAGATACGCAGTATTTT. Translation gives CATSDQRLAAYTDTQYF.

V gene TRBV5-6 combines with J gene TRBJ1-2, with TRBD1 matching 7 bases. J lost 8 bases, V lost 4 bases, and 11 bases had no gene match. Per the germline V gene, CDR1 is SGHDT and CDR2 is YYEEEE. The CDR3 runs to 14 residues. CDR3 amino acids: CASSLKTGLNGYTF. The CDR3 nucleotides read TGTGCCAGCAGCCTAAAGACAGGGTTGAACGGCTACACCTTC.

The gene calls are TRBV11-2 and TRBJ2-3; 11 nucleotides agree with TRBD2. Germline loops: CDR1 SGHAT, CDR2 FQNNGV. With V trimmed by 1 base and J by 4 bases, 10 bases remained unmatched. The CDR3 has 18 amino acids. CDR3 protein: CASSLGGLAGGGSDTQYF. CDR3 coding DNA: TGTGCCAGCAGCTTAGGAGGTCTAGCGGGGGGTGGGTCAGATACGCAGTATTTT.

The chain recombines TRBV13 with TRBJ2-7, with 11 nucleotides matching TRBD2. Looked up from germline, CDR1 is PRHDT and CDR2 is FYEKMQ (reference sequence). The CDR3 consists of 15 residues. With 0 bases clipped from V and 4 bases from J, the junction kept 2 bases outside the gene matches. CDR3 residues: CASSLGLAGAYEQYF. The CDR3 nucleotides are TGTGCCAGCAGCTTAGGACTAGCGGGAGCTTACGAGCAGTACTTC.

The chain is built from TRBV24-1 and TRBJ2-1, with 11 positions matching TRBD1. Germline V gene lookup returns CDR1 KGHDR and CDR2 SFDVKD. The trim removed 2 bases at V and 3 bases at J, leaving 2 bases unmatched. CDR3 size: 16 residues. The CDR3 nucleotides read TGTGCCACCAGTGATTCCGGGACAGGGGGCTACAATGAGCAGTTCTTC. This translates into CATSDSGTGGYNEQFF.

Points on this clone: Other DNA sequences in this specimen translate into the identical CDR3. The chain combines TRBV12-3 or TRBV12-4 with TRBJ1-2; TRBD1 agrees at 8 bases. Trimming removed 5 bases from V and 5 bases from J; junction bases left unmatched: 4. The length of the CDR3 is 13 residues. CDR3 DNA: TGTGCCAGCAGTCTCGGACAGGGTTATGGCTACACCTTC. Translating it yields CASSLGQGYGYTF.

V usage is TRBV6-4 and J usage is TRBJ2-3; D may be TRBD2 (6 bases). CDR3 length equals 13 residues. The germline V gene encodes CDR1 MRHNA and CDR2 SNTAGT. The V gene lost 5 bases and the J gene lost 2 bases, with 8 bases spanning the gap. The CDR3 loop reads CASSSGDTDTQYF. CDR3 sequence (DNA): TGTGCCAGCAGTTCGGGGGACACAGATACGCAGTATTTT.

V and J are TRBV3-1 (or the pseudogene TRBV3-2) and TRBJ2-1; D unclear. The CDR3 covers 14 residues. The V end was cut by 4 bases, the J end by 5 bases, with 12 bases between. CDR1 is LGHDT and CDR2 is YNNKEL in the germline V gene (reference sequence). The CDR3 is CASSPRLGDNEQFF. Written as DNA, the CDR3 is TGTGCCAGCAGCCCTCGACTCGGCGACAATGAGCAGTTCTTC.